Reported below is one T cell receptor beta chain. What it binds is not known. The data belong to a study of early stage breast cancer tumors. Study as a whole: About 80% of the 16 invasive tumors were ER+, PR+ and HER2-. Invasive lobular carcinomas made up about 35% of the 12 ER+/PR+/HER2- tumors.

Findings of the study overall: Tumors had around 2.5-fold higher T cell density than normal breast. Bulk DNA sequencing of unsorted cells missed chain pairing and markers.

Assay used: immunoSEQ multiplex PCR; TCRdb lists only in-frame clones, some missing. In the table there are 20,000 to 30,000 clones, about 67% of which are singletons. The clonotype comes from a person between 55 and 70 years old with breast cancer. The sample was breast tumor tissue.

CDR3 nucleotides: TGCGCCAGCAGCTTGGACGGGAGTGCAGATACGCAGTATTTT. This translates into CASSLDGSADTQYF. The rearrangement links TRBV5-1 to TRBJ2-3, with TRBD2 as a possible D gene (6 bases). The CDR3 sequence is 14 residues long. Per germline, CDR1 SGHRS and CDR2 YFSETQ. Trimming stripped 0 bases from V and 4 bases from J, with 9 bases between.